These 27 T cell receptor beta chains came from one sample sequenced in a study of cytomegalovirus exposure and HLA in healthy donors (dated by TCRdb to 2015 to 2018). Receptor amplification or capture employed the immunoSEQ multiplex PCR assay. For the multiplex PCR, a mixture combining 60 forward primers for TCR Vbeta segments and 13 reverse primers for TCR Jbeta segments was used. This immuneACCESS table, as held by TCRdb, lists in-frame sequences with V and J called but not all clones. Of the missing ones, under half trace to an unresolved V gene in checked studies; the others have no known cause. The sample table lists about 64,000 clones, over 75% of them with a count of one. About 10% of the sample rests with the top ten. Sequenced: PBMCs. Receptors were obtained from a female donor in good health and CMV-seronegative.

The rearrangement uses TRBV25-1 and TRBJ2-7, with 8 bases fitting TRBD2. Germline loops: CDR1 MGHDK, CDR2 SYGVNS. The CDR3 runs 13 residues. Losses at the gene ends were 5 bases for V and 5 bases for J; bases not matched to a gene: 5. The CDR3 bases are TGTGCCAGCAGTTCTGCGGGAGGCGACGAGCAGTACTTC. Encoded protein: CASSSAGGDEQYF.

This clone has more than one count but fewer than ten. The V call is TRBV6-5, the J call TRBJ2-7, with D maybe TRBD1 (5 bases). CDR1 is MNHEY and CDR2 is SVGAGI in the germline V gene. CDR3 length: 15 residues. Deletions cut 5 bases from V and 3 bases from J, with 17 bases between. CDR3 region: CASSTAADSLYEQYF. As DNA, the CDR3 is TGTGCCAGCAGTACCGCAGCAGACAGTCTCTACGAGCAGTACTTC.

Comments on this clone: Within the sample, other DNA sequences also encode this same CDR3. The rearrangement joins TRBV2 to TRBJ1-5; D remains ambiguous. Germline V lookup: CDR1 SNHLY, CDR2 FYNNEI. Trimming shortened V by 4 bases and J by 4 bases, and 11 bases separated the two germline ends. This CDR3 comprises 14 residues. CDR3 sequence: CASSGTGGNQPQHF. CDR3 DNA: TGTGCCAGCAGTGGGACGGGAGGGAATCAGCCCCAGCATTTT.

V is TRBV28 and J is TRBJ1-2; D unclear. CDR3 size: 13 residues. Germline V CDR1 and CDR2: MDHEN, SYDVKM. Trimming removed 2 bases from V and 4 bases from J, with 8 bases in between. CDR3 sequence reads: CASSLTQPYGYTF. CDR3 DNA: TGTGCCAGCAGTTTAACACAGCCCTATGGCTACACCTTC.

The rearrangement uses TRBV7-3 and TRBJ2-5, with 12 nucleotides matching TRBD1. The CDR3 runs to 17 residues. Per the germline V gene, CDR1 is SGHTA and CDR2 is FQGTGA. V was clipped by 0 bases and J by 6 bases; unmatched bases: 8. CDR3 coding DNA: TGTGCCAGCAGCTTAACGTCCGGGACAGGGGGCTTGAAGACCCAGTACTTC. Translated, it gives CASSLTSGTGGLKTQYF.

CDR3 amino acids: CASSFGGEQYF. CDR3 coding DNA: TGTGCCAGCAGCTTCGGAGGCGAGCAGTACTTC. V gene TRBV11-2 combines with J gene TRBJ2-7, with TRBD2 as a possible D gene (5 bases). The V end lost 3 bases, the J end lost 6 bases, and 6 bases lay between the germline ends. This CDR3 spans 11 amino acids. Germline-derived CDR1 and CDR2 are SGHAT and FQNNGV.

The CDR3 sequence: CASSSITATGTTSGNEAFF. The CDR3 DNA reads TGTGCCAGCAGTTCAATTACGGCGACAGGGACCACCTCGGGTAATGAAGCTTTCTTT. This chain joins TRBV7-6 and TRBJ1-1; TRBD1 matches 7 bases. Germline V gives CDR1 SGHVS, CDR2 FNYEAQ. Unmatched junction bases numbered 26, after V lost 6 bases and J lost 7 bases. This CDR3 has 19 residues.

V usage is TRBV5-5 and J usage is TRBJ1-1; 7 bases agree with TRBD1. The germline gives CDR1 SGHKS, CDR2 YYEKEE (reference sequence). J was trimmed by 1 base and V by 0 bases; bases with no gene match: 3. The CDR3 length is 15 residues. The CDR3 DNA reads TGTGCCAGCAGCTTGGGGACAGGCTGGAACACTGAAGCTTTCTTT. Translating it yields CASSLGTGWNTEAFF.

This clone was seen once. The chain links TRBV5-6 to TRBJ2-5; a possible D gene is TRBD2 (5 bases). Germline V CDR1 and CDR2: SGHDT, YYEEEE. CDR3 length: 14 residues. V gave up 1 base and J gave up 4 bases, with 11 bases separating them. As DNA, the CDR3 is TGTGCCAGCAGCTTGACGGACTTATTAGAGACCCAGTACTTC. Its translation is CASSLTDLLETQYF.

The chain combines TRBV27 with TRBJ2-7; 8 positions match TRBD1. This CDR3 has 11 amino acids. V dropped 10 bases and J dropped 9; count of bases not matched to a gene: 8. The germline gives CDR1 MNHEY, CDR2 SMNVEV (reference sequence). The CDR3 here is CATKDREGQYF. The CDR3 nucleotides are TGTGCCACAAAGGACAGGGAAGGGCAGTACTTC.

This clone was seen more than once but under ten times. V gene TRBV6-1 combines with J gene TRBJ1-5, with D possibly TRBD1 on 6 matching bases. V lost 8 bases and J lost 6, with 17 bases in between. CDR3 length: 14 residues. The V gene's germline CDR1 is MNHNS and CDR2 SASEGT. CDR3 in amino acids: CASVSGTGSQPQHF. The CDR3 nucleotides read TGTGCCAGCGTCTCCGGCACAGGGTCTCAGCCCCAGCATTTT.

The J gene is TRBJ2-7, the V gene TRBV29-1, with TRBD2 matching over 7 bases. Germline loops: CDR1 SQVTM, CDR2 ANQGSEA. V lost 5 bases and J lost 12; bases outside the gene matches: 13. The CDR3 has 12 amino acids. DNA for the CDR3: TGCAGCGTTCCGGAACTAGCGAAGAAGCGGTACTTC. It encodes CSVPELAKKRYF.

The chain carries TRBV2 and TRBJ1-1; 7 positions match TRBD1. J gave up 4 bases and V 5 bases, and 7 bases lay outside the gene matches. The CDR3 has 14 residues. The V gene's germline CDR1 is SNHLY and CDR2 FYNNEI. CDR3: CASSLRGRLTEAFF. CDR3 coding DNA: TGTGCCAGCAGTTTGAGGGGGCGACTCACTGAAGCTTTCTTT.

The chain links TRBV6-1 to TRBJ1-1; D is ambiguous. Germline CDR1 is MNHNS and CDR2 is SASEGT. The CDR3 spans 15 residues. V was shortened by 4 bases and J by 0 bases, with 12 bases between the two germline ends. CDR3 in DNA: TGTGCCAGCAGTGCTCTAGCTGGACTGAACACTGAAGCTTTCTTT. Encoded protein: CASSALAGLNTEAFF.

This chain links TRBV7-6 with TRBJ1-4, with D possibly TRBD1 on 6 matching bases. Germline V CDR1 and CDR2: SGHVS, FNYEAQ. The V gene lost 5 bases and the J gene lost 5 bases, with 15 bases spanning the gap. There are 15 residues in the CDR3. Here the CDR3 DNA reads TGTGCCAGCAGCGCCACCGGGACAAGGAATGAAAAACTGTTTTTT. Its translation is CASSATGTRNEKLFF.

The chain has TRBV23-1 and TRBJ2-6; 7 nucleotides line up with TRBD2. TRBV23-1 is assigned to the ORF class and has an uncertain function. The ends lost 5 bases at V and 2 bases at J; junction bases unmatched: 12. The CDR3 has 18 residues. CDR3 protein: CASSFVGGVIPGANVLTF. The CDR3 bases are TGCGCCAGCAGTTTCGTGGGGGGGGTAATCCCTGGGGCCAACGTCCTGACTTTC.

This chain joins TRBV19 and TRBJ1-2; D may be TRBD1 (6 bases). In germline, CDR1 is LNHDA, CDR2 SQIVND (reference sequence). The CDR3 is 13 residues long. V gave up 6 bases and J gave up 8 bases, with 16 bases separating them. The CDR3 protein is CASSPAGAWGYTF. The CDR3 DNA follows: TGTGCCAGTAGCCCCGCGGGGGCGTGGGGCTACACCTTC. Complete variable domain (other parts from reference TRBV19 and TRBJ1-2): DGGITQSPKYLFRKEGQNVTLSCEQNLNHDAMYWYRQDPGQGLRLIYYSQIVNDFQKGDIAEGYSVSREKKESFPLTVTSAQKNPTAFYLCASSPAGAWGYTFGSGTRLTVV.

The chain is built from TRBV7-8 and TRBJ2-7; D gene uncertain. Germline assignment: CDR1 SGHVS and CDR2 FQNEAQ. The CDR3 loop spans 13 amino acids. Between the trimmed V and J ends, which lost 1 base and 0 bases, there was a span of 4 bases. This chain's CDR3 is CASSLDSSYEQYF. In DNA, the CDR3 is TGTGCCAGCAGCTTAGACAGCTCCTACGAGCAGTACTTC.

CDR3 bases: TGTGCCTGGAGCGGAGGGACAGGGGGCGATGGGGAGACCCAGTACTTC. Protein product: CAWSGGTGGDGETQYF. The rearrangement uses TRBV30 and TRBJ2-5, with 12 bases that match TRBD1. CDR1 and CDR2 from the germline V gene are GTSNPN and SVGIG (reference sequence). The V gene end was trimmed by 3 bases and the J gene end by 5 bases; junction bases not matched to a gene: 10. CDR3 length equals 16 residues.

The chain recombines TRBV5-1 with TRBJ2-1; the match to TRBD2 covers 7 bases. V lost 4 bases and J lost 8; bases outside the gene matches: 15. Germline CDR1 is SGHRS and CDR2 is YFSETQ. This CDR3 spans 16 amino acids. The CDR3 is CASSEGGGLSVYEQFF. Here the CDR3 DNA reads TGCGCCAGCAGCGAGGGCGGGGGACTAAGTGTATATGAGCAGTTCTTC.

The chain uses TRBV28 and TRBJ1-1; 8 positions agree with TRBD1. Germline loops: CDR1 MDHEN, CDR2 SYDVKM. The V segment lost 5 bases and the J segment 4 bases; nucleotides outside the gene matches: 12. The CDR3 has 16 amino acids. The DNA for the CDR3 is TGTGCCAGCAGTCAACTTACCGGGACAGGAACCACTGAAGCTTTCTTT. As protein: CASSQLTGTGTTEAFF.

The V and J genes are TRBV4-2 and TRBJ1-1; D perhaps matches TRBD1 (6 bases). V was cut by 0 bases and J by 4 bases, with 12 bases left in between. The CDR3 spans 15 residues. Germline CDR1 and CDR2: LGHNA and YNFKEQ. The CDR3 is CASSQEGGGGTEAFF. The CDR3 DNA reads as TGTGCCAGCAGCCAAGAAGGGGGTGGCGGCACTGAAGCTTTCTTT.

The V gene is TRBV2, the J gene TRBJ1-1, with 7 bases matching TRBD1. Trimming at V came to 9 bases and at J to 5 bases, leaving 9 bases not matched to a gene. Per the germline V gene, CDR1 is SNHLY and CDR2 is FYNNEI. This CDR3 is built from 13 residues. CDR3 sequence (DNA): TGTGCCAGTGGACAGGAGGCCGAGACTGAAGCTTTCTTT. Its protein product is CASGQEAETEAFF.

The chain uses TRBV29-1 and TRBJ2-1; 8 bases map to TRBD2. V lost 6 bases and J lost 6; bases outside the gene matches: 7. The CDR3 covers 13 residues. In germline, CDR1 is SQVTM, CDR2 ANQGSEA. CDR3 region: CSVAGLALNEQFF. CDR3 nucleotides: TGCAGCGTGGCTGGACTAGCTCTCAATGAGCAGTTCTTC.

In this sample, this clone turned up a few times. The chain uses TRBV10-2 and TRBJ2-5; weak D call: TRBD1 (6 bases). Trimming shortened V by 3 bases and J by 8 bases, and 22 bases separated the two germline ends. Looked up from germline, CDR1 is WSHSY and CDR2 is SAAADI. The CDR3 loop spans 16 amino acids. CDR3 amino acids: CASSDPTGLILSTQYF. For the CDR3, the DNA is TGCGCCAGCAGTGACCCAACAGGGCTAATACTTAGTACCCAGTACTTC.

The chain links TRBV19 to TRBJ2-3, with a weak D call TRBD1 (6 bases). The CDR3 has 19 amino acids. Trimming removed 3 bases at V and 6 bases at J, with 28 bases between. CDR1 is LNHDA and CDR2 is SQIVND in the germline V gene (reference sequence). Written as DNA, the CDR3 is TGTGCCAGTAGTATCTCCGGGACAACCGCTCCCCTGGGAAAGGATACGCAGTATTTT. Protein product: CASSISGTTAPLGKDTQYF.

This chain connects TRBV5-1 to TRBJ2-5; 8 bases line up with TRBD2. CDR1 SGHRS and CDR2 YFSETQ come from the germline V gene. V was pared by 6 bases and J by 2 bases, with 9 bases of the junction left unmatched. This CDR3 region has 15 residues. CDR3 in amino acids: CASTPPGLGQETQYF. CDR3 nucleotides: TGCGCCAGCACTCCACCGGGACTAGGGCAAGAGACCCAGTACTTC. The whole variable domain, filled in from reference TRBV5-1 and TRBJ2-5, reads KAGVTQTPRYLIKTRGQQVTLSCSPISGHRSVSWYQQTPGQGLQFLFEYFSETQRNKGNFPGRFSGRQFSNSRSEMNVSTLELGDSALYLCASTPPGLGQETQYFGPGTRLLVL.